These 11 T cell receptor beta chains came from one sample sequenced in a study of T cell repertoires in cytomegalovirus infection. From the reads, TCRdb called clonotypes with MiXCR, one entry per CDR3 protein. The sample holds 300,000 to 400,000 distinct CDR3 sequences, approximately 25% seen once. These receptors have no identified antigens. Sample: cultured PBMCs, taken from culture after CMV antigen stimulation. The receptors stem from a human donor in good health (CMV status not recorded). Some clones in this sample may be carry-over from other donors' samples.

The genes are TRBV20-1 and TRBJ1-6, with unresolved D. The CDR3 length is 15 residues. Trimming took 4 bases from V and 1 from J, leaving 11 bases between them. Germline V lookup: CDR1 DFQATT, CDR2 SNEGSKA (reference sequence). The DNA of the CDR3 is TGCAGTGCTAATAGCATTCAGTCCTATAATTCACCCCTCCACTTT. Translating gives CSANSIQSYNSPLHF.

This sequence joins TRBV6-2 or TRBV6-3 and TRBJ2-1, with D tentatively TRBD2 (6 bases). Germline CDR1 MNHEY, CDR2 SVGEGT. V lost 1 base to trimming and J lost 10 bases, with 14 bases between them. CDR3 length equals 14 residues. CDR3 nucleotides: TGTGCCAGCAGTTACTACGGGACTGTCGGCGAGCAGTTCTTC. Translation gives CASSYYGTVGEQFF.

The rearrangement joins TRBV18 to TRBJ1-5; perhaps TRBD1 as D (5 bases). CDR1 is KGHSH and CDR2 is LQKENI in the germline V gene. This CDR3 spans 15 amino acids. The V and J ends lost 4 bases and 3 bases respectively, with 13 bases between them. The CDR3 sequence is CASSLSTGANQPQHF. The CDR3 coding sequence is TGTGCCAGCTCACTCTCCACAGGTGCCAATCAGCCCCAGCATTTT.

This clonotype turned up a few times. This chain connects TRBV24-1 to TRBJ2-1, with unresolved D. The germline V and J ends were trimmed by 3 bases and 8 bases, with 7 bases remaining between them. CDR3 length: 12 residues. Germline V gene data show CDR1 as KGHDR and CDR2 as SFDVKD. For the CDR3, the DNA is TGTGCCACCAGTGATCCTCTCGATGAGCAGTTCTTC. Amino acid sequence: CATSDPLDEQFF.

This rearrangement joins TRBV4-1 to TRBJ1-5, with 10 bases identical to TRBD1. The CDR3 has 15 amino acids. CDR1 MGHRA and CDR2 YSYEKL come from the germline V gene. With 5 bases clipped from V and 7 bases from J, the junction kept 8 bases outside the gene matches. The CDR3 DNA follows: TGCGCCAGCAGCTCTACCGGGACAGGGGTGCAGCCCCAGCATTTT. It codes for CASSSTGTGVQPQHF.

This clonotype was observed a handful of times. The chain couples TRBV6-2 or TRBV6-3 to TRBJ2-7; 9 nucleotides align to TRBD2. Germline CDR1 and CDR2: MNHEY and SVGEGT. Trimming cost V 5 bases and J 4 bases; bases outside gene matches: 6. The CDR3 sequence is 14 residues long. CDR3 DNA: TGTGCCAGCAGTCGAGCGGGAGGACCTTACGAGCAGTACTTC. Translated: CASSRAGGPYEQYF.

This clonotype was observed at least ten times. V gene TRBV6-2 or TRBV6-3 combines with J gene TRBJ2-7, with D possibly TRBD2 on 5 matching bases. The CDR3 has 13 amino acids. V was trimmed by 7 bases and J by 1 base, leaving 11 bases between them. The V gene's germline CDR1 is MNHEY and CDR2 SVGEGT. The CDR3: CASKASGSYEQYV. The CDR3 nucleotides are TGTGCCAGCAAAGCATCGGGATCCTACGAGCAGTACGTC.

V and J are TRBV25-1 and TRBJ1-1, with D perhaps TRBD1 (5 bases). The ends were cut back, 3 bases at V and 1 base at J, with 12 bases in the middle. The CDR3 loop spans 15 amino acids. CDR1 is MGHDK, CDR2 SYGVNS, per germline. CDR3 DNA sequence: TGTGCCAGCAGTGACCCTTTTCAGGGGAACACTGAAGCTTTCTTT. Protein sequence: CASSDPFQGNTEAFF. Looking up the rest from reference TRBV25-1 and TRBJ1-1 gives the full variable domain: EADIYQTPRYLVIGTGKKITLECSQTMGHDKMYWYQQDPGMELHLIHYSYGVNSTEKGDLSSESTVSRIRTEHFPLTLESARPSHTSQYLCASSDPFQGNTEAFFGQGTRLTVV.

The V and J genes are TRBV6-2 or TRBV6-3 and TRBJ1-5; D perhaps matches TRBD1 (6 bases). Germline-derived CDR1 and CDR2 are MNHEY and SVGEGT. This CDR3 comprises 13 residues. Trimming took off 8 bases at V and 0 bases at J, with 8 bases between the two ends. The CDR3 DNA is TGTGCCAGCCTACAGGGTAGCAATCAGCCCCAGCATTTT. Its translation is CASLQGSNQPQHF.

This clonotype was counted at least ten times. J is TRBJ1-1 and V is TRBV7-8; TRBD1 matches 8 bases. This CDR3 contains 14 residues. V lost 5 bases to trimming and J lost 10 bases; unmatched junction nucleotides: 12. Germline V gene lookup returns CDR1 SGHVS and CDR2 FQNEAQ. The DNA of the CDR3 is TGTGCCAGCAGCCTAACGGGACAGGTTGATAGAGCTTTCTTT. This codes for CASSLTGQVDRAFF.

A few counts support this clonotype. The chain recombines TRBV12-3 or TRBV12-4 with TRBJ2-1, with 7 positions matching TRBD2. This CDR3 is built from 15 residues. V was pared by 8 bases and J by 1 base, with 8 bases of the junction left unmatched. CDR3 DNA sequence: TGTGCCAGCGGGTCGCAGGGACTATCCTACAATGAGCAGTTCTTC. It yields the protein CASGSQGLSYNEQFF.